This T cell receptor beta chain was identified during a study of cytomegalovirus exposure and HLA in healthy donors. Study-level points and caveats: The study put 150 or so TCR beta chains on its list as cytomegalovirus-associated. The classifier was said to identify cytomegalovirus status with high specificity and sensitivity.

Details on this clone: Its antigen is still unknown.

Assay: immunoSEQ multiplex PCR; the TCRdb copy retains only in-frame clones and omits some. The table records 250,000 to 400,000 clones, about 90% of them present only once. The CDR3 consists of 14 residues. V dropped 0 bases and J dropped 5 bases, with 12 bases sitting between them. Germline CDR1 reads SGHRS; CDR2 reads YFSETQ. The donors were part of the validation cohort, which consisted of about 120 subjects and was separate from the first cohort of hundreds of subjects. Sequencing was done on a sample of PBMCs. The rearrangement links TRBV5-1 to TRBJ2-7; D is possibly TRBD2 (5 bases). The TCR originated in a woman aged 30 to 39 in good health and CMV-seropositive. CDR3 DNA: TGCGCCAGCAGCTTGGGTCTAGCTAGGAACGAGCAGTACTTC. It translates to CASSLGLARNEQYF.